This T cell receptor (beta chain) was profiled in a study of vaccination effects on CD4 cells after COVID-19. Study results and limitations: Late after vaccination, infection- and vaccine-induced clones showed marked clonal contraction.

Data came from immunoSEQ multiplex PCR; TCRdb stores just in-frame clones and leaves some out. The data contain 30,000 to 40,000 clones, around 67% of them singletons. CD4+ T cells specific for antigen were expanded with viral peptide pools by the ViraFEST assay before sequencing. Culturing for nine to ten days preceded CD4+ T cell isolation. Recipients of the vaccine had no prior SARS-CoV-2 infection and negative nucleocapsid antibodies. Some 2 million PBMC were seeded per well and grown in the presence of roughly 10 IU/ml IL-2 and about 10 ug/ml peptides. Researchers swapped half the medium for IL-2 medium on both days 3 and 7. Details on this clone: Its antigen is currently unknown.

This CDR3 region has 14 residues. Trimming took 4 bases from V and 6 from J; bases not matched to a gene: 8. Looked up from germline, CDR1 is LNHDA and CDR2 is SQIVND (reference sequence). The sequencing used CD4+ T cells from PBMCs cultured with SARS-CoV-2 spike peptides, collected before COVID-19 vaccination. The sequence came from a human donor who received a COVID-19 vaccine. The chain combines TRBV19 with TRBJ1-2, with 7 nucleotides matching TRBD1. The CDR3 coding sequence is TGTGCCAGTAGTACGCAGGGGGGAGGTAATGGCTACACCTTC. It yields the protein CASSTQGGGNGYTF.